Shown below are 11 T cell receptor beta chains from a single sample sequenced in a study of blood T cell repertoires in COVID-19. TCRdb's table, derived via immunoSEQ multiplex PCR, lists solely in-frame clones and lacks some. The table records hundreds of thousands of clones, around 86% of them present only once. Sequenced: peripheral blood. These TCRs come from a woman in her thirties or forties who had recovered from COVID-19.

This clone occurred once. This chain joins TRBV6-1 and TRBJ1-5, with a weak D call TRBD1 (5 bases). The CDR3 has 12 residues. Trimming took 3 bases from V and 13 from J, leaving 13 bases between them. Germline V gene data show CDR1 as MNHNS and CDR2 as SASEGT. CDR3 sequence reads: CASSEGGSIQHF. DNA for the CDR3: TGTGCCAGCAGTGAGGGGGGGTCCATTCAGCATTTT.

For the CDR3, the DNA is TGCAGCGTTGTAGTGGTGAACACTGAAGCTTTCTTT. As protein: CSVVVVNTEAFF. The chain combines TRBV29-1 with TRBJ1-1; no firm D call. Trimming cost V 4 bases and J 0 bases, with 6 bases left between them. Germline V gene data show CDR1 as SQVTM and CDR2 as ANQGSEA. The CDR3 is 12 residues long.

This clone was counted once. The rearrangement uses TRBV6-5 and TRBJ2-7, with a weak D call TRBD1 (6 bases). The germline CDR1 and CDR2 sequences are MNHEY and SVGAGI. The CDR3 extends over 13 amino acids. Trimming shortened V by 2 bases and J by 2 bases, and 7 bases separated the two germline ends. In nucleotides, the CDR3 is TGTGCCAGCAGTTACCAGGGGACCTACGAGCAGTACTTC. Amino acids: CASSYQGTYEQYF.

The chain employs TRBV4-3 and TRBJ2-2; 8 bases agree with TRBD2. Germline trimming cut 1 base from V and 5 bases from J; bases unmatched to any gene: 9. The CDR3 totals 17 residues. CDR1 is LGHNA and CDR2 is YSLEER in the germline V gene. The DNA of the CDR3 is TGCGCCAGCAGCCAAGCCCTAGCGGGTGTGCCTACCGGGGAGCTGTTTTTT. This translates into CASSQALAGVPTGELFF.

The chain combines TRBV6-2 or TRBV6-3 with TRBJ1-1; maybe TRBD1 (5 bases). This CDR3 has 14 amino acids. The V gene lost 0 bases and the J gene lost 1 base, with 6 bases spanning the gap. In germline, CDR1 is MNHEY, CDR2 SVGEGT. The CDR3 sequence is CASSYSGENTEAFF. The DNA of the CDR3 is TGTGCCAGCAGTTACTCAGGGGAGAACACTGAAGCTTTCTTT.

The gene calls are TRBV19 and TRBJ2-4, with 8 bases fitting TRBD1. The CDR3 is 17 residues long. CDR1 and CDR2 from the germline V gene are LNHDA and SQIVND (reference sequence). Trimming removed 5 bases from V and 0 bases from J; junction bases left unmatched: 9. CDR3 region: CASSLNRGSTAKNIQYF. As DNA, the CDR3 is TGTGCCAGTAGTCTTAACAGGGGGTCCACAGCCAAAAACATTCAGTACTTC.

This clone was seen a single time. V usage is TRBV9 and J usage is TRBJ1-2; 9 bases align to TRBD1. This CDR3 spans 15 amino acids. Germline loops: CDR1 SGDLS, CDR2 YYNGEE. The V gene end was trimmed by 3 bases and the J gene end by 1 base; junction bases not matched to a gene: 4. CDR3 DNA: TGTGCCAGCAGCGGACCGGGACAGGGTAACTATGGCTACACCTTC. Translation: CASSGPGQGNYGYTF.

J is TRBJ1-2 and V is TRBV21-1. TRBV21-1 is labeled a pseudogene. The CDR3 covers 12 residues. The CDR3 loop reads CASSKWGLGYTF. The CDR3 coding sequence is TGTGCCAGCAGCAAATGGGGACTGGGCTACACCTTC.

This clone was seen only once. Additional DNA sequences in this sample encode the identical CDR3. V and J are TRBV3-1 (or the pseudogene TRBV3-2) and TRBJ2-7, with D perhaps matching TRBD2 (5 bases). The CDR3 loop spans 12 amino acids. V lost 4 bases to trimming and J lost 6 bases, with 10 bases between them. Germline V lookup: CDR1 LGHDT, CDR2 YNNKEL (reference sequence). In DNA, the CDR3 is TGTGCCAGCAGCCGTGAGGGTGGCGAGCAGTACTTC. It yields the protein CASSREGGEQYF.

The V and J genes are TRBV28 and TRBJ1-5, with 7 bases aligning to TRBD1. The J segment lost 2 bases and the V segment lost 7 bases, leaving 5 bases of the junction unmatched. The germline V gene has CDR1 MDHEN and CDR2 SYDVKM. The CDR3 runs 14 residues. The CDR3 reads CASNLGQGNQPQHF. The CDR3 region has the DNA TGTGCCAGCAACCTTGGACAGGGCAATCAGCCCCAGCATTTT.

This clone came up once. The chain is built from TRBV5-1 and TRBJ2-5, with TRBD1 as a possible D gene (6 bases). Trimming cost V 3 bases and J 5 bases, with 14 bases left between them. The V gene's germline CDR1 is SGHRS and CDR2 YFSETQ. The CDR3 has 14 amino acids. This chain's CDR3 is CASSWMGAGETQYF. The CDR3 DNA reads as TGCGCCAGCAGCTGGATGGGGGCCGGGGAGACCCAGTACTTC.